The 21 T cell receptor beta chains below were found in one sample sequenced in a study of blood T cell repertoires in COVID-19. The protocol was immunoSEQ multiplex PCR, while the TCRdb copy is restricted to in-frame clones and leaves out a portion. In the table there are some 65,000 clones, 70% to 90% of which are singletons. Sequences were obtained from peripheral blood. The receptors shown here come from a man between 35 and 55 years old with COVID-19, enrolled during active disease.

This clone has only one observation. V and J are TRBV6-5 and TRBJ1-1, with D maybe TRBD1 (5 bases). Germline-derived CDR1 and CDR2 are MNHEY and SVGAGI. This CDR3 contains 15 residues. V was clipped by 0 bases and J by 0 bases, with 8 bases between them. The CDR3 nucleotides read TGTGCCAGCAGTTACTCGGCAGGGCTGAACACTGAAGCTTTCTTT. Translation: CASSYSAGLNTEAFF.

The chain is built from TRBV6-5 and TRBJ1-1, with D possibly being TRBD1 (6 bases). Germline V lookup: CDR1 MNHEY, CDR2 SVGAGI. The CDR3 has 15 residues. Trimming removed 6 bases at V and 1 base at J, with 15 bases between. The CDR3 region has the DNA TGTGCCAGCAGCGATCTCGGGACACCGAACACTGAAGCTTTCTTT. Amino acid sequence: CASSDLGTPNTEAFF.

The chain uses TRBV7-9 and TRBJ1-1; D ambiguous. There are 11 residues in the CDR3. Trimming left V 1 base short and J 11 bases short, with 8 bases between. The germline CDR1 and CDR2 sequences are SEHNR and FQNEAQ (reference sequence). CDR3 in DNA: TGTGCCAGCAGCTTAGTGGAGTTCGCTTTCTTT. Amino acid sequence: CASSLVEFAFF. Drawing the rest from reference TRBV7-9 and TRBJ1-1, the complete variable domain is DTGVSQNPRHKITKRGQNVTFRCDPISEHNRLYWYRQTLGQGPEFLTYFQNEAQLEKSRLLSDRFSAERPKGSFSTLEIQRTEQGDSAMYLCASSLVEFAFFGQGTRLTVV.

The rearrangement links TRBV6-5 to TRBJ2-5, with TRBD2 matching over 11 bases. J was trimmed by 5 bases and V by 3 bases; bases with no gene match: 5. Germline CDR1 and CDR2: MNHEY and SVGAGI. The CDR3 totals 15 residues. The CDR3 bases are TGTGCCAGCAGTTATAGCGGGGGGGAGGGGGAGACCCAGTACTTC. Protein sequence: CASSYSGGEGETQYF.

V is TRBV11-3 and J is TRBJ1-5; D may be TRBD1 (5 bases). The CDR3 runs 17 residues. Trimming shortened V by 5 bases and J by 4 bases, and 21 bases separated the two germline ends. CDR1 is SGHNT and CDR2 is YENEEA in the germline V gene. Here the CDR3 DNA reads TGTGCCAGCAGCATCCCGGGTTTGGGGCGGAAAAATCAGCCCCAGCATTTT. This codes for CASSIPGLGRKNQPQHF.

V is TRBV5-1 and J is TRBJ2-5, with 7 bases fitting TRBD1. The V gene end was trimmed by 4 bases and the J gene end by 1 base; junction bases not matched to a gene: 7. This CDR3 has 15 amino acids. Germline V gives CDR1 SGHRS, CDR2 YFSETQ. CDR3 in amino acids: CASSPGAGGQETQYF. The CDR3 DNA is TGCGCCAGCAGCCCTGGGGCAGGGGGCCAAGAGACCCAGTACTTC.

This clone was found a few times. This chain uses TRBV2 with TRBJ1-1; 8 bases align to TRBD1. The CDR3 length is 14 residues. J gave up 0 bases and V 7 bases, and 4 bases lay outside the gene matches. Germline V gene sequence: CDR1 SNHLY, CDR2 FYNNEI. The CDR3 region is CASISDRVNTEAFF. The DNA for the CDR3 is TGTGCCAGCATCTCGGACAGGGTGAACACTGAAGCTTTCTTT.

CDR3 DNA: TGTGCCAGCAGGAGTAGCGGGGGGGGATTAGTTGAGCAGTTCTTC. Its translation: CASRSSGGGLVEQFF. The gene calls are TRBV27 and TRBJ2-1; 11 bases line up with TRBD2. The J segment lost 9 bases and the V segment lost 6 bases, leaving 10 bases of the junction unmatched. This CDR3 has 15 residues. Germline CDR1 and CDR2: MNHEY and SMNVEV (reference sequence).

The V and J genes are TRBV6-5 and TRBJ1-5; 7 bases are a match to TRBD1. From germline, CDR1 is MNHEY and CDR2 SVGAGI. The ends lost 5 bases at V and 5 bases at J; junction bases unmatched: 6. The CDR3 covers 14 residues. CDR3: CASSQTRGDQPQHF. CDR3 nucleotide sequence: TGTGCCAGCAGTCAAACCAGGGGGGATCAGCCCCAGCATTTT.

This clone was seen only a few times. The rearrangement links TRBV19 to TRBJ1-5; D uncertain. The ends were cut back, 5 bases at V and 6 bases at J, with 11 bases in the middle. CDR1 is LNHDA and CDR2 is SQIVND in the germline V gene (reference sequence). The CDR3 is 13 amino acids. CDR3 DNA sequence: TGTGCCAGTAGTTCGGGCCGGGGTCAGCCCCAGCATTTT. Protein product: CASSSGRGQPQHF.

The V call is TRBV10-1, the J call TRBJ2-1; possible D gene TRBD2, 5 bases. Trimming stripped 2 bases from V and 10 bases from J, with 6 bases between. There are 11 residues in the CDR3. The V gene's germline CDR1 is WNHNN and CDR2 SYGVQD (reference sequence). In DNA form, the CDR3 reads TGCGCCAGCAGTGAGAGAGGGGAGCAGTTCTTC. Translating gives CASSERGEQFF.

As concerns this clone: At the DNA level, this CDR3 is encoded by other sequences in the same sample as well. The chain couples TRBV30 to TRBJ1-5, with D perhaps matching TRBD1 (6 bases). The germline CDR1 and CDR2 sequences are GTSNPN and SVGIG (reference sequence). The germline V and J ends were trimmed by 2 bases and 5 bases, with 10 bases remaining between them. There are 13 residues in the CDR3. CDR3 nucleotides: TGTGCCTGGAGTAGGGGGGGTGATCAGCCCCAGCATTTT. It is translated as CAWSRGGDQPQHF.

This chain links TRBV19 with TRBJ1-5; D uncertain. CDR3 length equals 12 residues. Per germline, CDR1 LNHDA and CDR2 SQIVND (reference sequence). Trimming removed 0 bases from V and 7 bases from J, with 4 bases in between. The chain's CDR3 is CASSIERQPQHF. The CDR3 DNA sequence: TGTGCCAGTAGTATAGAGCGGCAGCCCCAGCATTTT.

This chain connects TRBV9 to TRBJ2-3; TRBD2 agrees at 10 bases. The CDR3 is 17 residues long. V was clipped by 0 bases and J by 6 bases; unmatched bases: 10. From germline, CDR1 is SGDLS and CDR2 YYNGEE. CDR3 region: CASSVVGSGGVGDTQYF. The CDR3 nucleotides read TGTGCCAGCAGCGTAGTAGGGAGCGGGGGGGTAGGGGATACGCAGTATTTT.

The CDR3 coding sequence is TGTGCCAGCAACGGACAGACAGTCTATGGCTACACCTTC. Amino acid sequence: CASNGQTVYGYTF. The V and J genes are TRBV5-6 and TRBJ1-2; D might be TRBD1 (6 bases). Trimming removed 6 bases at V and 4 bases at J, with 13 bases between. Germline V gene lookup returns CDR1 SGHDT and CDR2 YYEEEE. This CDR3 contains 13 residues.

The V call is TRBV5-6, the J call TRBJ2-3, with D possibly TRBD1 on 5 matching bases. This CDR3 is 16 amino acids long. Looked up from germline, CDR1 is SGHDT and CDR2 is YYEEEE. V was clipped by 4 bases and J by 2 bases, with 17 bases between them. The CDR3 region has the DNA TGTGCCAGCAGCACCCTCGACAGAGCTCCCACAGATACGCAGTATTTT. Translated, it gives CASSTLDRAPTDTQYF. The complete variable domain, with remaining parts taken from reference TRBV5-6 and TRBJ2-3, reads DAGVTQSPTHLIKTRGQQVTLRCSPKSGHDTVSWYQQALGQGPQFIFQYYEEEERQRGNFPDRFSGHQFPNYSSELNVNALLLGDSALYLCASSTLDRAPTDTQYFGPGTRLTVL.

J is TRBJ2-7 and V is TRBV19; tentative D call: TRBD1 (5 bases). CDR1 LNHDA and CDR2 SQIVND come from the germline V gene (reference sequence). CDR3 size: 13 residues. Between the trimmed V and J ends, which lost 10 bases and 0 bases, there was a span of 13 bases. The CDR3 DNA reads as TGTGCCACAAGCAGGGATGGCTCCTACGAGCAGTACTTC. Protein: CATSRDGSYEQYF.

The CDR3, as DNA: TGTGCCAGTAGTATGGGAGGGAAGCGAGAGACCCAGTACTTC. It specifies CASSMGGKRETQYF. The chain couples TRBV19 to TRBJ2-5; 7 positions agree with TRBD2. Germline V gene data show CDR1 as LNHDA and CDR2 as SQIVND (reference sequence). J gave up 4 bases and V 3 bases, and 5 bases lay outside the gene matches. The CDR3 contains 14 residues.

The rearrangement uses TRBV9 and TRBJ2-3, with 12 bases aligning to TRBD2. V shed 4 bases, J shed 7 bases, and the junction held 19 bases outside the gene matches. CDR1 and CDR2 from the germline V gene are SGDLS and YYNGEE. This CDR3 has 19 residues. CDR3: CASSTGLAGSLLIPNTQYF. The DNA for the CDR3 is TGTGCCAGCAGCACCGGACTAGCGGGGAGTCTACTGATACCTAATACGCAGTATTTT.

Turning to this clone: Other nucleotide sequences in the sample specify the same CDR3. The gene calls are TRBV5-1 and TRBJ2-7; 10 nucleotides match TRBD1. Germline V lookup: CDR1 SGHRS, CDR2 YFSETQ. This CDR3 has 14 residues. Trimming removed 3 bases from V and 5 bases from J; junction bases left unmatched: 5. The CDR3 DNA reads TGCGCCAGCAGCTCGGGACAGGGGTTCCACGAGCAGTACTTC. Its protein product is CASSSGQGFHEQYF.

The chain has TRBV5-4 and TRBJ2-7, with 8 bases lining up with TRBD2. The length of the CDR3 is 15 residues. Germline V gene data show CDR1 as SGHNT and CDR2 as YYREEE (reference sequence). The V gene end was trimmed by 0 bases and the J gene end by 0 bases; junction bases not matched to a gene: 2. In DNA form, the CDR3 reads TGTGCCAGCAGCTTGGGTAGCGGGGCCTCCTACGAGCAGTACTTC. It yields the protein CASSLGSGASYEQYF.